The source of this TCR beta chain is a study of graft-versus-host responses after intestinal transplantation. With regard to this clone: Its antigen is unidentified.

TCRdb's table, derived via immunoSEQ multiplex PCR, lists solely in-frame clones and lacks some. The sample shows about 99,000 clones, approximately 84% of them seen only once. Overall study results and limits: Early post-transplant HvG declines were associated with peak circulating GvH clone levels. Detection of GvH clones occurred in recipient marrow, and some had their first appearance in ileum or blood.

The germline CDR1 and CDR2 sequences are GTSNPN and SVGIG (reference sequence). Trimming took 2 bases from V and 4 from J, leaving 11 bases between them. This CDR3 comprises 13 residues. This clonotype originated in a human donor who received an intestinal transplant. This chain uses TRBV30 with TRBJ1-2; D remains unclear. This material consisted of unstimulated CD4+ T cells sorted from spleen or lymph node cells, taken before intestinal transplant. The CDR3 reads CAWSFLMGYGYTF. As DNA, the CDR3 is TGTGCCTGGAGTTTCCTCATGGGCTATGGCTACACCTTC. The full variable domain, rest sourced from reference TRBV30 and TRBJ1-2, is SQTIHQWPATLVQPVGSPLSLECTVEGTSNPNLYWYRQAAGRGLQLLFYSVGIGQISSEVPQNLSASRPQDRQFILSSKKLLLSDSGFYLCAWSFLMGYGYTFGSGTRLTVV.